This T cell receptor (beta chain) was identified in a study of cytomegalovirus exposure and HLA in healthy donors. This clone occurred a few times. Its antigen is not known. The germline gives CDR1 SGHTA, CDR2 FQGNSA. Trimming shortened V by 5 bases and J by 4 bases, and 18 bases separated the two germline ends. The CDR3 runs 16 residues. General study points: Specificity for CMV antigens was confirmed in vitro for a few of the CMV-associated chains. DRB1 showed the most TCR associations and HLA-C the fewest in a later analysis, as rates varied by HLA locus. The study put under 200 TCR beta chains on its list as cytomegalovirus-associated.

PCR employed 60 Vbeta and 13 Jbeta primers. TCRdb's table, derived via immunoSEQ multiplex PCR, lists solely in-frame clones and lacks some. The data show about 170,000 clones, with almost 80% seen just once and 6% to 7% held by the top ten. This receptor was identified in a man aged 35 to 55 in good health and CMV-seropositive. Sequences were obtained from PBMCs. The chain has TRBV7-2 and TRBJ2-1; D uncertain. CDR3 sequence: CASSLFSVREYNEQFF. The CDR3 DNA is TGTGCCAGCAGCCTATTTTCGGTACGAGAGTACAATGAGCAGTTCTTC.